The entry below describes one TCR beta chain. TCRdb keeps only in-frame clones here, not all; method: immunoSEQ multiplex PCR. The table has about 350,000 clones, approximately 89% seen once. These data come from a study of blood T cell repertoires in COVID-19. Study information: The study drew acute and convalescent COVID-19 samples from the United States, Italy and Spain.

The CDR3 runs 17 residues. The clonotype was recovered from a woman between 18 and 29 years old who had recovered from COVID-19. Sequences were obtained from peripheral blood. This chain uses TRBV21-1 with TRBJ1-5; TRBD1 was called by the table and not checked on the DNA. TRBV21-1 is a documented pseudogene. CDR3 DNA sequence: TGTGCCAGCAGCAAATCGCGGGACAGGGAAGCTTATCAGCCCCAGCATTTT. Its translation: CASSKSRDREAYQPQHF.